Listed below are T cell receptor beta chains from one sample, sequenced in a study of blood T cells in healthy people across ages. Via MiXCR, TCRdb re-called the 5' RACE reads, giving one row per CDR3 protein. The repertoire includes around 800,000 distinct CDR3 sequences, less than 80% of them detected once, and about 27% sits in the top ten. Sequencing used blood. These receptors were taken from a man younger than 40 in good health. Each CDR3 is given with its conserved first and last residue. The D gene is left open where the match is weak. The listing skips clone size in some rows; elsewhere it reads once, few, many or a size class.

cdr3_aa: CASSPGTGGNEQFF
cdr3_nt: TGTGCCAGCAGCCCGGGGACAGGGGGCAATGAGCAGTTCTTC
d_call: TRBD1
j_call: TRBJ2-1
clone_size: NA
v_call: TRBV11-2

cdr3_aa: CASRRAYDNEQFF
cdr3_nt: TGTGCCAGCAGGCGGGCCTATGACAATGAGCAGTTCTTC
d_call: NA
j_call: TRBJ2-1
clone_size: NA
v_call: TRBV6-5

cdr3_aa: CASSYSYSGGPVDTQYF
cdr3_nt: TGTGCCAGCAGTTACAGTTATAGCGGGGGACCTGTCGATACGCAGTATTTT
d_call: TRBD2
j_call: TRBJ2-3
clone_size: NA
v_call: TRBV6-2/TRBV6-3

cdr3_aa: CASSPTTVGYEQYF
cdr3_nt: TGTGCCAGCAGTCCAACGACAGTGGGCTACGAGCAGTACTTC
d_call: NA
j_call: TRBJ2-7
clone_size: NA
v_call: TRBV27

cdr3_aa: CASSPDRGGTQYF
cdr3_nt: TGTGCCAGCAGCCCCGACCGGGGGGGTACGCAGTATTTT
d_call: TRBD2
j_call: TRBJ2-3
clone_size: few
v_call: TRBV6-5

cdr3_aa: CASSPNIETQYF
cdr3_nt: TGTGCCAGCAGTCCCAATATCGAGACCCAGTACTTC
d_call: NA
j_call: TRBJ2-5
clone_size: NA
v_call: TRBV12-3/TRBV12-4

cdr3_aa: CASSLLGQDYEQYF
cdr3_nt: TGTGCCAGCAGCCTCTTGGGACAGGACTACGAGCAGTACTTC
d_call: TRBD1
j_call: TRBJ2-7
clone_size: NA
v_call: TRBV4-2

cdr3_aa: CASSQATTGKGTDTQYF
cdr3_nt: TGCGCCAGCAGCCAAGCTACGACAGGGAAAGGCACAGATACGCAGTATTTT
d_call: TRBD1
j_call: TRBJ2-3
clone_size: few
v_call: TRBV4-3

cdr3_aa: CATGGTYTDTQYF
cdr3_nt: TGTGCCACCGGCGGCACCTACACAGATACGCAGTATTTT
d_call: NA
j_call: TRBJ2-3
clone_size: few
v_call: TRBV15

cdr3_aa: CASSQRDRGHYGYTF
cdr3_nt: TGTGCCAGCAGCCAAAGGGACAGGGGGCACTATGGCTACACCTTC
d_call: TRBD1
j_call: TRBJ1-2
clone_size: NA
v_call: TRBV5-4

cdr3_aa: CATSKARTAKSDYTF
cdr3_nt: TGTGCCACCAGCAAGGCTCGGACAGCCAAATCCGACTACACCTTC
d_call: NA
j_call: TRBJ1-2
clone_size: NA
v_call: TRBV15

cdr3_aa: CASRPPGLAADTQYF
cdr3_nt: TGTGCCAGCAGACCCCCGGGACTAGCCGCAGATACGCAGTATTTT
d_call: TRBD2
j_call: TRBJ2-3
clone_size: NA
v_call: TRBV6-5

cdr3_aa: CASSQDPIGSLPLHF
cdr3_nt: TGTGCCAGCAGCCAAGATCCAATCGGGAGTCTTCCCCTCCACTTT
d_call: NA
j_call: TRBJ1-6
clone_size: NA
v_call: TRBV4-2

cdr3_aa: CASSLAGGAYSNQPQHF
cdr3_nt: TGTGCCAGCAGCTTAGCGGGAGGGGCGTATAGCAATCAGCCCCAGCATTTT
d_call: NA
j_call: TRBJ1-5
clone_size: NA
v_call: TRBV7-2

cdr3_aa: CASSKLAGGRYNEQFF
cdr3_nt: TGCGCCAGCAGCAAGCTAGCGGGGGGGCGCTACAATGAGCAGTTCTTC
d_call: TRBD2
j_call: TRBJ2-1
clone_size: NA
v_call: TRBV5-1

cdr3_aa: CASSQDPSGRGTDTQYF
cdr3_nt: TGTGCCAGCAGCCAAGATCCTAGCGGCAGGGGAACAGATACGCAGTATTTT
d_call: NA
j_call: TRBJ2-3
clone_size: NA
v_call: TRBV3-1

cdr3_aa: CASSGSSESEQYF
cdr3_nt: TGTGCCAGCAGTGGGTCCTCTGAGAGTGAGCAGTACTTC
d_call: NA
j_call: TRBJ2-5
clone_size: NA
v_call: TRBV27

cdr3_aa: CASSDEGGAQHF
cdr3_nt: TGTGCCAGCAGTGACGAAGGTGGAGCCCAGCATTTT
d_call: NA
j_call: TRBJ1-5
clone_size: NA
v_call: TRBV2

cdr3_aa: CASSQVRQGETQYF
cdr3_nt: TGTGCCAGCAGCCAAGTCCGACAGGGGGAGACCCAGTACTTC
d_call: TRBD1
j_call: TRBJ2-5
clone_size: NA
v_call: TRBV14

cdr3_aa: CASSKKGTGTCQYF
cdr3_nt: TGTGCCAGCAGCAAAAAGGGGACAGGGACCTGTCAGTACTTC
d_call: NA
j_call: TRBJ2-4
clone_size: NA
v_call: TRBV21-1

cdr3_aa: CASSSSGGYDQYF
cdr3_nt: TGTGCCAGCAGCTCTTCCGGGGGCTACGATCAGTACTTC
d_call: NA
j_call: TRBJ2-7
clone_size: NA
v_call: TRBV7-2

cdr3_aa: CASSPALSGGETQYF
cdr3_nt: TGTGCCAGCAGCCCCGCGCTTAGCGGGGGAGAGACCCAGTACTTC
d_call: TRBD2
j_call: TRBJ2-5
clone_size: NA
v_call: TRBV6-6

cdr3_aa: CASSQTQGSQYF
cdr3_nt: TGTGCCAGCAGCCAAACACAGGGATCCCAGTACTTC
d_call: NA
j_call: TRBJ2-4
clone_size: NA
v_call: TRBV6-2/TRBV6-3

cdr3_aa: CASSRGDAGVTFYGYTF
cdr3_nt: TGCGCCAGCAGCCGGGGGGACGCAGGGGTGACTTTCTATGGCTACACCTTC
d_call: NA
j_call: TRBJ1-2
clone_size: NA
v_call: TRBV4-3

cdr3_aa: CASSLDPWTSGAYEQYF
cdr3_nt: TGTGCCAGCAGCTTAGACCCCTGGACTAGCGGGGCCTACGAGCAGTACTTC
d_call: TRBD2
j_call: TRBJ2-7
clone_size: NA
v_call: TRBV13

cdr3_aa: CASSPDGFKETQYF
cdr3_nt: TGTGCCAGCAGCCCCGATGGGTTCAAAGAGACCCAGTACTTC
d_call: NA
j_call: TRBJ2-5
clone_size: few
v_call: TRBV7-9

cdr3_aa: CASSGPPGTLNTEAFF
cdr3_nt: TGTGCCAGCTCGGGACCCCCTGGCACCCTGAACACTGAAGCTTTCTTT
d_call: NA
j_call: TRBJ1-1
clone_size: NA
v_call: TRBV12-3/TRBV12-4

cdr3_aa: CASSPTTYEQFF
cdr3_nt: TGTGCCAGCTCACCAACAACGTATGAGCAGTTCTTC
d_call: NA
j_call: TRBJ2-1
clone_size: NA
v_call: TRBV18

cdr3_aa: CAWGQGSGANVLTF
cdr3_nt: TGTGCCTGGGGACAGGGTTCCGGGGCCAACGTCCTGACTTTC
d_call: TRBD1
j_call: TRBJ2-6
clone_size: once
v_call: TRBV30

cdr3_aa: CASRSGAHDTQYF
cdr3_nt: TGTGCCAGCAGAAGCGGTGCACACGATACGCAGTATTTT
d_call: NA
j_call: TRBJ2-3
clone_size: NA
v_call: TRBV7-9

cdr3_aa: CASSLTASGGHEQFF
cdr3_nt: TGTGCCAGCAGCTTAACGGCTAGCGGGGGCCATGAGCAGTTCTTC
d_call: TRBD2
j_call: TRBJ2-1
clone_size: NA
v_call: TRBV7-3

cdr3_aa: CATSGQVVDEQFF
cdr3_nt: TGTGCCACCAGTGGACAGGTGGTGGATGAGCAGTTCTTC
d_call: NA
j_call: TRBJ2-1
clone_size: NA
v_call: TRBV24-1

cdr3_aa: CSAREQSDYGYTF
cdr3_nt: TGCAGTGCTAGAGAACAGTCTGACTATGGCTACACCTTC
d_call: NA
j_call: TRBJ1-2
clone_size: NA
v_call: TRBV20-1

cdr3_aa: CASSLGQQVSYEQYF
cdr3_nt: TGTGCCAGCAGCCTGGGACAGCAAGTCTCCTACGAGCAGTACTTC
d_call: TRBD1
j_call: TRBJ2-7
clone_size: NA
v_call: TRBV25-1

cdr3_aa: CASSSPGLASGANVLTF
cdr3_nt: TGTGCCAGCAGTTCCCCGGGACTAGCGTCTGGGGCCAACGTCCTGACTTTC
d_call: TRBD2
j_call: TRBJ2-6
clone_size: few
v_call: TRBV28

cdr3_aa: CASSLSSGASGANVLTF
cdr3_nt: TGTGCCAGCAGTTTATCCTCAGGGGCATCTGGGGCCAACGTCCTGACTTTC
d_call: NA
j_call: TRBJ2-6
clone_size: NA
v_call: TRBV28

cdr3_aa: CASSQDNTRPDYNEQFF
cdr3_nt: TGCGCCAGCAGCCAAGATAATACCAGACCAGACTACAATGAGCAGTTCTTC
d_call: NA
j_call: TRBJ2-1
clone_size: NA
v_call: TRBV4-3

cdr3_aa: CASSLSRAVFETQYF
cdr3_nt: TGTGCCAGCAGTTTGTCGCGAGCGGTCTTTGAGACCCAGTACTTC
d_call: NA
j_call: TRBJ2-5
clone_size: NA
v_call: TRBV27

cdr3_aa: CSAHALDEQRETQYF
cdr3_nt: TGCAGTGCTCATGCACTGGACGAGCAGCGAGAGACCCAGTACTTC
d_call: NA
j_call: TRBJ2-5
clone_size: NA
v_call: TRBV20-1

cdr3_aa: CASSQDPTGMETQYF
cdr3_nt: TGCGCCAGCAGCCAAGACCCGACAGGGATGGAGACCCAGTACTTC
d_call: TRBD1
j_call: TRBJ2-5
clone_size: few
v_call: TRBV4-1

cdr3_aa: CSAPPRRGSDNQPQHF
cdr3_nt: TGCAGTGCCCCTCCTCGCCGGGGCTCGGACAATCAGCCCCAGCATTTT
d_call: NA
j_call: TRBJ1-5
clone_size: once
v_call: TRBV20-1

cdr3_aa: CARSQDRVAAQIQFF
cdr3_nt: TGTGCCAGAAGCCAAGATCGGGTAGCGGCCCAGATACAGTTCTTC
d_call: NA
j_call: TRBJ2-1
clone_size: NA
v_call: TRBV3-1

cdr3_aa: CASSWEASGPSSYNEQFF
cdr3_nt: TGTGCCAGCAGCTGGGAGGCTAGCGGGCCGAGCTCCTACAATGAGCAGTTCTTC
d_call: TRBD2
j_call: TRBJ2-1
clone_size: NA
v_call: TRBV9

cdr3_aa: CASSYLGSNEKLFF
cdr3_nt: TGTGCCAGCAGCTACCTGGGCTCGAATGAAAAACTGTTTTTT
d_call: NA
j_call: TRBJ1-4
clone_size: NA
v_call: TRBV12-3/TRBV12-4

cdr3_aa: CATSDPSTDTQYF
cdr3_nt: TGTGCCACCAGTGACCCCAGCACAGATACGCAGTATTTT
d_call: NA
j_call: TRBJ2-3
clone_size: few
v_call: TRBV24-1

cdr3_aa: CASSLQQTGANVLTF
cdr3_nt: TGTGCCAGCAGCTTACAGCAAACTGGGGCCAACGTCCTGACTTTC
d_call: NA
j_call: TRBJ2-6
clone_size: NA
v_call: TRBV5-6

cdr3_aa: CASSLWVPSVAGGLGEQFF
cdr3_nt: TGTGCCAGCAGCTTATGGGTCCCCTCCGTGGCGGGGGGACTTGGTGAGCAGTTCTTC
d_call: TRBD2
j_call: TRBJ2-1
clone_size: many
v_call: TRBV7-3

cdr3_aa: CASSSGVPYEQYF
cdr3_nt: TGTGCATCGAGTTCAGGGGTCCCCTACGAGCAGTACTTC
d_call: NA
j_call: TRBJ2-7
clone_size: few
v_call: TRBV27

cdr3_aa: CASSRRDSSYNEQFF
cdr3_nt: TGTGCCAGCAGCCGTAGGGACAGCTCCTACAATGAGCAGTTCTTC
d_call: TRBD1
j_call: TRBJ2-1
clone_size: once
v_call: TRBV11-2

cdr3_aa: CASKRGTVKGYTF
cdr3_nt: TGTGCCAGCAAGCGAGGGACGGTAAAAGGCTACACCTTC
d_call: NA
j_call: TRBJ1-2
clone_size: NA
v_call: TRBV28

cdr3_aa: CASSGTSAYEQYF
cdr3_nt: TGCGCCAGCAGCGGGACGTCCGCCTACGAGCAGTACTTC
d_call: NA
j_call: TRBJ2-7
clone_size: NA
v_call: TRBV5-1

cdr3_aa: CASSPGYNYEQYF
cdr3_nt: TGTGCCAGCAGCCCAGGATACAACTACGAGCAGTACTTC
d_call: NA
j_call: TRBJ2-7
clone_size: NA
v_call: TRBV7-9

cdr3_aa: CASSLGTSIHEQYF
cdr3_nt: TGTGCCAGCAGTTTAGGGACTAGTATCCACGAGCAGTACTTC
d_call: TRBD2
j_call: TRBJ2-7
clone_size: NA
v_call: TRBV12-3/TRBV12-4

cdr3_aa: CASSTGLLQGTNEKLFF
cdr3_nt: TGTGCCAGCAGCACCGGCCTTCTACAGGGCACTAATGAAAAACTGTTTTTT
d_call: NA
j_call: TRBJ1-4
clone_size: once
v_call: TRBV11-2